This record looks at one T cell receptor beta chain sequence and its context. Its antigen is currently unknown. This sample was included in a study of cytomegalovirus exposure and HLA in healthy donors. Study as a whole: Among the 400 or so donors who were genotyped, roughly 85% fell in the genetic ancestry cluster that is associated with self-reported Caucasian donors. The study's findings and limits: CMV antigen specificity was confirmed in vitro for a few CMV-associated chains. The authors later found HLA-associated TCR beta chains more clonally expanded than equally common others. Later work found most CMV-associated TCR beta chains apparently HLA-restricted.

Both 60 Vbeta primers and 13 Jbeta primers went into the PCR. Clones were sequenced by immunoSEQ multiplex PCR, and TCRdb holds only the in-frame ones, with some missing. The sample contains 100,000 to 150,000 clones, around three quarters of which appear only once. This CDR3 contains 14 residues. CDR1 and CDR2 (germline): SGHRS, YFSETQ. V was shortened by 1 base and J by 7 bases, with 12 bases between the two germline ends. This receptor was taken from a male donor in good health and CMV-seronegative. This chain uses TRBV5-1 with TRBJ2-1; maybe TRBD1 (6 bases). The material sequenced was PBMCs. CDR3 protein: CASSLRDRYNEQFF. The DNA for the CDR3 is TGCGCCAGCAGCTTGCGCGACAGGTATAATGAGCAGTTCTTC.